This T cell receptor beta chain derives from a study of tissue T cells after allogeneic stem cell transplantation. General study findings and limits: Some tissue clones might be persisting host cells; their alloreactivity or antigen specificity was not determined.

Sequencing used immunoSEQ multiplex PCR; TCRdb keeps in-frame clones, though not all of them. Seen here are roughly 50,000 clones, roughly four fifths observed once, and the top ten hold around 0.67%. Germline-derived CDR1 and CDR2 are GFQATS and STVNSAI. The CDR3 runs 12 residues. The V and J ends lost 1 base and 0 bases respectively, with 2 bases between them. This clone appeared a few times. Its antigen is unidentified. Germline and genes: mouse. The CDR3 end falls 1 residue outside the read, so it is completed with the germline J gene. The same CDR3 can be traced to other DNA sequences in this sample.

Sequencing used sorted cells pooled from one or two spleens. This chain uses TRBV20 with TRBJ2-3; no firm D call. This sequence was found in a pool of C57BL/6 mice in good health. The CDR3 spells CGARASAETLYF. CDR3 DNA (partial): TGTGGTGCTAGGGCTAGTGCAGAAACGCTGTAT. The full variable domain, rest sourced from reference TRBV20 and TRBJ2-3, is GALVYQYPRRTICKSGTSMRMECQAVGFQATSVAWYRQSPQKTFELIALSTVNSAIKYEQNFTQEKFPISHPNLSFSSMTVLNAYLEDRGLYLCGARASAETLYFGSGTRLTVL.